The rows below give T cell receptor beta chains drawn from one sample of a study of blood T cell repertoires in COVID-19. Using immunoSEQ multiplex PCR, the repertoire was profiled, and TCRdb retains in-frame clones only, with some absent. The repertoire consists of approximately 200,000 clones, with about 85% occurring once and the leading ten covering around 0.96%. The sample consisted of peripheral blood. All receptors come from a man aged 40-50 years with acute or convalescent COVID-19. Both conserved end residues are part of each CDR3. Each record gives: clone size, J gene, CDR3 length, D gene, V gene, CDR3 protein, CDR3 DNA. A D gene is named only where the DNA matches it firmly. Part of the rows lack a size; the others show once, few, many or a class for expanded clones.

clone_size: NA
j_call: TRBJ2-1
cdr3_length: 14
d_call: NA
v_call: TRBV19
cdr3_aa: CASKRAGPLNEQFF
cdr3_nt: TGTGCCAGTAAACGGGCAGGGCCTCTTAATGAGCAGTTCTTC

clone_size: NA
j_call: TRBJ1-4
cdr3_length: 16
d_call: NA
v_call: TRBV18
cdr3_aa: CASSPRSAGSNEKLFF
cdr3_nt: TGTGCCAGCTCACCACGTTCGGCAGGGTCTAATGAAAAACTGTTTTTT

clone_size: once
j_call: TRBJ2-5
cdr3_length: 13
d_call: NA
v_call: TRBV12-3/TRBV12-4
cdr3_aa: CASSFQGTKTQYF
cdr3_nt: TGTGCCAGCAGTTTTCAGGGAACGAAGACCCAGTACTTC

clone_size: few
j_call: TRBJ2-1
cdr3_length: 17
d_call: TRBD2
v_call: TRBV11-3
cdr3_aa: CASSLEQGTSAINEQFF
cdr3_nt: TGTGCCAGCAGCTTAGAGCAGGGGACTAGCGCTATCAATGAGCAGTTCTTC

clone_size: once
j_call: TRBJ2-3
cdr3_length: 13
d_call: NA
v_call: TRBV28
cdr3_aa: CATWGSDTDTQYF
cdr3_nt: TGTGCCACCTGGGGTAGCGACACAGATACGCAGTATTTT

clone_size: NA
j_call: TRBJ2-2
cdr3_length: 15
d_call: TRBD1
v_call: TRBV6-5
cdr3_aa: CASLPLDRATGELFF
cdr3_nt: TGTGCCAGCCTCCCCCTGGACAGGGCCACCGGGGAGCTGTTTTTT

clone_size: NA
j_call: TRBJ1-2
cdr3_length: 15
d_call: NA
v_call: TRBV4-3
cdr3_aa: CASSQDHSTNYGYTF
cdr3_nt: TGCGCCAGCAGCCAAGATCACAGTACTAACTATGGCTACACCTTC

clone_size: NA
j_call: TRBJ2-7
cdr3_length: 12
d_call: NA
v_call: TRBV3-1/TRBV3-2
cdr3_aa: CASSQDPSVQYF
cdr3_nt: TGTGCCAGCAGCCAAGATCCGTCCGTTCAGTACTTC

clone_size: NA
j_call: TRBJ2-7
cdr3_length: 15
d_call: NA
v_call: TRBV4-1
cdr3_aa: CASSQVQGFAYEQYF
cdr3_nt: TGCGCCAGCAGCCAAGTACAGGGCTTCGCCTACGAGCAGTACTTC

clone_size: NA
j_call: TRBJ1-2
cdr3_length: 14
d_call: NA
v_call: TRBV27
cdr3_aa: CAGSLSRVTYGYTF
cdr3_nt: TGTGCCGGCAGTTTATCTCGGGTGACCTATGGCTACACCTTC

clone_size: NA
j_call: TRBJ2-7
cdr3_length: 13
d_call: NA
v_call: TRBV18
cdr3_aa: CASSPSQSYEQYF
cdr3_nt: TGTGCCAGCTCACCGTCCCAGTCCTACGAGCAGTACTTC

clone_size: few
j_call: TRBJ2-2
cdr3_length: 15
d_call: NA
v_call: TRBV10-3
cdr3_aa: CAISDGVSNTGELFF
cdr3_nt: TGTGCCATCAGTGACGGGGTTTCGAACACCGGGGAGCTGTTTTTT

clone_size: NA
j_call: TRBJ2-1
cdr3_length: 16
d_call: TRBD2
v_call: TRBV13
cdr3_aa: CASSLGPSGAYNEQFF
cdr3_nt: TGTGCCAGCAGCTTAGGCCCTAGCGGGGCCTACAATGAGCAGTTCTTC

clone_size: NA
j_call: TRBJ1-1
cdr3_length: 15
d_call: NA
v_call: TRBV19
cdr3_aa: CASSTRRAGETEAFF
cdr3_nt: TGTGCCAGTAGTACGAGGAGGGCCGGGGAGACTGAAGCTTTCTTT

clone_size: many
j_call: TRBJ2-7
cdr3_length: 13
d_call: NA
v_call: TRBV6-5
cdr3_aa: CATLNSAGYEQYF
cdr3_nt: TGTGCCACCCTGAATTCGGCAGGCTACGAGCAGTACTTC

clone_size: NA
j_call: TRBJ2-7
cdr3_length: 14
d_call: NA
v_call: TRBV11-2
cdr3_aa: CASSRRGPTYEQYF
cdr3_nt: TGTGCCAGCAGCCGCAGGGGTCCCACCTACGAGCAGTACTTC

clone_size: NA
j_call: TRBJ1-6
cdr3_length: 15
d_call: NA
v_call: TRBV4-3
cdr3_aa: CASSQGAGANSPLHF
cdr3_nt: TGCGCCAGCAGCCAAGGCGCAGGGGCCAATTCACCCCTCCACTTT

clone_size: NA
j_call: TRBJ1-4
cdr3_length: 20
d_call: NA
v_call: TRBV7-6
cdr3_aa: CASSVSVAPGLSATNEKLFF
cdr3_nt: TGTGCCAGCAGCGTGTCCGTGGCACCGGGACTTTCTGCAACTAATGAAAAACTGTTTTTT

clone_size: NA
j_call: TRBJ1-2
cdr3_length: 12
d_call: TRBD1
v_call: TRBV5-4
cdr3_aa: CASSGTGAGYTF
cdr3_nt: TGTGCCAGCAGCGGAACAGGGGCTGGCTACACCTTC

clone_size: NA
j_call: TRBJ1-1
cdr3_length: 14
d_call: TRBD1
v_call: TRBV3-1/TRBV3-2
cdr3_aa: CASSQLTGATEAFF
cdr3_nt: TGTGCCAGCAGCCAATTGACAGGGGCCACTGAAGCTTTCTTT

clone_size: NA
j_call: TRBJ1-6
cdr3_length: 13
d_call: NA
v_call: TRBV7-9
cdr3_aa: CASSSSLNSPLHF
cdr3_nt: TGTGCCAGCAGCTCGTCTTTAAATTCACCCCTCCACTTT

clone_size: NA
j_call: TRBJ1-2
cdr3_length: 15
d_call: TRBD1
v_call: TRBV9
cdr3_aa: CASSVDLGQAGGYTF
cdr3_nt: TGTGCCAGCAGCGTAGATCTAGGACAGGCCGGTGGCTACACCTTC

clone_size: NA
j_call: TRBJ2-3
cdr3_length: 17
d_call: TRBD2
v_call: TRBV7-3
cdr3_aa: CASSLNPRTSSTDTQYF
cdr3_nt: TGTGCCAGCAGCTTAAACCCTCGGACTAGCAGCACAGATACGCAGTATTTT

clone_size: NA
j_call: TRBJ1-3
cdr3_length: 16
d_call: TRBD1
v_call: TRBV5-1
cdr3_aa: CASSLAPTGSGNTIYF
cdr3_nt: TGCGCCAGCAGCTTGGCCCCGACAGGGTCTGGAAACACCATATATTTT

clone_size: once
j_call: TRBJ2-1
cdr3_length: 12
d_call: NA
v_call: TRBV10-3
cdr3_aa: CAISLSDNEQFF
cdr3_nt: TGTGCCATCAGTCTCTCTGACAATGAGCAGTTCTTC

clone_size: NA
j_call: TRBJ2-7
cdr3_length: 15
d_call: TRBD1
v_call: TRBV5-5
cdr3_aa: CASSGTGASSYEQYF
cdr3_nt: TGTGCCAGCAGCGGGACAGGGGCAAGCTCCTACGAGCAGTACTTC

clone_size: NA
j_call: TRBJ1-1
cdr3_length: 11
d_call: NA
v_call: TRBV12-3/TRBV12-4
cdr3_aa: CASKRNTEAFF
cdr3_nt: TGTGCCAGCAAGCGGAACACTGAAGCTTTCTTT

clone_size: NA
j_call: TRBJ1-4
cdr3_length: 14
d_call: NA
v_call: TRBV3-1/TRBV3-2
cdr3_aa: CASRRRGGYEKLFF
cdr3_nt: TGTGCCAGCAGACGAAGGGGGGGTTATGAAAAACTGTTTTTT

clone_size: NA
j_call: TRBJ2-3
cdr3_length: 14
d_call: NA
v_call: TRBV27
cdr3_aa: CASSLGRVTDTQYF
cdr3_nt: TGTGCCAGCAGTTTGGGCAGGGTCACAGATACGCAGTATTTT

clone_size: NA
j_call: TRBJ2-2
cdr3_length: 13
d_call: NA
v_call: TRBV6-2/TRBV6-3
cdr3_aa: CASSQIQGGELFF
cdr3_nt: TGTGCCAGCAGCCAGATACAGGGCGGGGAGCTGTTTTTT

clone_size: NA
j_call: TRBJ1-5
cdr3_length: 16
d_call: NA
v_call: TRBV24-1
cdr3_aa: CATSVGQGVGNQPQHF
cdr3_nt: TGTGCCACCAGTGTCGGGCAGGGTGTGGGCAATCAGCCCCAGCATTTT

clone_size: NA
j_call: TRBJ1-2
cdr3_length: 16
d_call: TRBD1
v_call: TRBV5-4
cdr3_aa: CASSFRDEGALHGYTF
cdr3_nt: TGTGCCAGCAGCTTTCGGGACGAGGGGGCCCTTCATGGCTACACCTTC

clone_size: NA
j_call: TRBJ2-5
cdr3_length: 16
d_call: NA
v_call: TRBV2
cdr3_aa: CASSEAIAVGSETQYF
cdr3_nt: TGTGCCAGCAGTGAAGCAATAGCGGTGGGGAGTGAGACCCAGTACTTC

clone_size: NA
j_call: TRBJ1-1
cdr3_length: 14
d_call: NA
v_call: TRBV3-1/TRBV3-2
cdr3_aa: CASSQLTGNTEAFF
cdr3_nt: TGTGCCAGCAGCCAATTAACAGGTAACACTGAAGCTTTCTTT

clone_size: NA
j_call: TRBJ1-2
cdr3_length: 15
d_call: NA
v_call: TRBV6-5
cdr3_aa: CASSYDPGGPYGYTF
cdr3_nt: TGTGCCAGCAGTTACGATCCCGGGGGACCCTATGGCTACACCTTC

clone_size: NA
j_call: TRBJ1-4
cdr3_length: 14
d_call: NA
v_call: TRBV19
cdr3_aa: CASSPFGSNEKLFF
cdr3_nt: TGTGCCAGTAGTCCCTTTGGGAGTAATGAAAAACTGTTTTTT

clone_size: once
j_call: TRBJ1-1
cdr3_length: 13
d_call: TRBD1
v_call: TRBV29-1
cdr3_aa: CSARQGLNTEAFF
cdr3_nt: TGCAGCGCACGACAGGGTTTGAACACTGAAGCTTTCTTT

clone_size: NA
j_call: TRBJ1-3
cdr3_length: 14
d_call: NA
v_call: TRBV9
cdr3_aa: CASSVAGSGNTIYF
cdr3_nt: TGTGCCAGCAGCGTAGCAGGGTCTGGAAACACCATATATTTT

clone_size: NA
j_call: TRBJ1-1
cdr3_length: 12
d_call: NA
v_call: TRBV5-1
cdr3_aa: CASSREGSEAFF
cdr3_nt: TGCGCCAGCAGCCGAGAGGGATCTGAAGCTTTCTTT

clone_size: NA
j_call: TRBJ1-3
cdr3_length: 16
d_call: TRBD1
v_call: TRBV28
cdr3_aa: CASLPSGQGSGNTIYF
cdr3_nt: TGTGCCAGCCTCCCCTCCGGACAGGGTTCGGGAAACACCATATATTTT

clone_size: NA
j_call: TRBJ2-2
cdr3_length: 14
d_call: TRBD1
v_call: TRBV27
cdr3_aa: CTSSFGTATGELFF
cdr3_nt: TGTACCAGCAGTTTTGGGACAGCCACCGGGGAGCTGTTTTTT

clone_size: NA
j_call: TRBJ2-3
cdr3_length: 16
d_call: TRBD2
v_call: TRBV7-9
cdr3_aa: CASSSLGLGGTDTQYF
cdr3_nt: TGTGCCAGCAGCTCCTTAGGACTAGGCGGCACAGATACGCAGTATTTT

clone_size: few
j_call: TRBJ2-1
cdr3_length: 15
d_call: TRBD2
v_call: TRBV4-2
cdr3_aa: CASSLPAGEYNEQFF
cdr3_nt: TGTGCCAGCAGCCTCCCCGCGGGGGAGTACAATGAGCAGTTCTTC

clone_size: NA
j_call: TRBJ1-1
cdr3_length: 13
d_call: NA
v_call: TRBV6-5
cdr3_aa: CASSRTANTEAFF
cdr3_nt: TGTGCCAGCAGCAGGACAGCCAACACTGAAGCTTTCTTT

clone_size: few
j_call: TRBJ1-1
cdr3_length: 14
d_call: NA
v_call: TRBV19
cdr3_aa: CASISGVGNTEAFF
cdr3_nt: TGTGCCAGTATAAGCGGCGTTGGGAACACTGAAGCTTTCTTT

clone_size: NA
j_call: TRBJ1-1
cdr3_length: 13
d_call: NA
v_call: TRBV6-5
cdr3_aa: CASQKQGGTEAFF
cdr3_nt: TGTGCCTCCCAAAAACAGGGTGGGACTGAAGCTTTCTTT

clone_size: NA
j_call: TRBJ1-6
cdr3_length: 14
d_call: NA
v_call: TRBV5-5
cdr3_aa: CASSLSQGNSPLHF
cdr3_nt: TGTGCCAGCAGCTTGAGTCAGGGGAATTCACCCCTCCACTTT